The 16 T cell receptor beta chains below come from one sample, sequenced in a study of CD8+ T cells in alopecia areata. As to treatment: oral pan-JAK inhibitor, 5-10 mg twice daily. The authors extracted RNA and reverse transcribed it into cDNA as the sequencing template. Sequencing was performed with immunoSEQ multiplex PCR; in TCRdb, only in-frame clones are kept and a portion is missing. The sample consists of 150,000 to 200,000 clones, about 51% of them appearing once. This material consisted of CD8+ T cells sorted from blood, taken around week 54, from a patient treated with tofacitinib. The receptors stem from a human donor with alopecia areata.

This clone was recorded only once. V and J are TRBV7-3 and TRBJ2-7; D is possibly TRBD2 (6 bases). This CDR3 spans 11 amino acids. Trimming took 11 bases from V and 2 from J, leaving 10 bases between them. CDR1 SGHTA and CDR2 FQGTGA come from the germline V gene. The CDR3 spells CAGGPPYEQYF. DNA of the CDR3: TGTGCCGGAGGGCCCCCCTACGAGCAGTACTTC.

The J gene is TRBJ2-7, the V gene TRBV29-1; D unresolved. Germline V lookup: CDR1 SQVTM, CDR2 ANQGSEA. Trimming took 4 bases from V and 0 from J, leaving 10 bases between them. The CDR3 is 13 residues long. The CDR3, as DNA: TGCAGCGTTGCCCCTGGGCCCTCCTACGAGCAGTACTTC. Its protein product is CSVAPGPSYEQYF.

Worth noting for this clone: The junction departs from the called germline gene at one end, perhaps through a read error. The chain employs TRBV9 and TRBJ2-3, with 9 bases identical to TRBD1. Per the germline V gene, CDR1 is SGDLS and CDR2 is YYNGEE. This CDR3 region has 16 residues. As DNA, the CDR3 is TGCGCCAGCAGCCAGGCCGGGACAGGGAGCACAGATACGCAGTATTTT. This codes for CASSQAGTGSTDTQYF.

The count of this clone is one. The chain links TRBV7-8 to TRBJ2-6; D gene ambiguous. The V gene's germline CDR1 is SGHVS and CDR2 FQNEAQ. This CDR3 region has 11 residues. V lost 0 bases and J 18 bases, leaving 9 bases between the germline ends. The CDR3 region has the DNA TGTGCCAGCAGCTTAGCCGACTCACCGACTTTC. It translates to CASSLADSPTF.

Note on this clone: This could be a read error, since a much larger clone is one nucleotide away. This sample includes further DNA sequences coding for the same CDR3. This chain uses TRBV7-9 with TRBJ2-2; 12 bases line up with TRBD2. There are 17 residues in the CDR3. Germline CDR1 SEHNR, CDR2 FQNEAQ (reference sequence). Here the CDR3 reads CASSLASGLAGTGELFF. The CDR3 coding sequence is TGTGCCAGCAGCTTAGCCTCGGGACTAGCGGGCACCGGGGAGCTGTTCTTT.

A few counts support this clone. This sequence joins TRBV5-6 and TRBJ1-6, with a possible D match to TRBD1 (5 bases). The CDR3 length is 13 residues. The germline CDR1 and CDR2 sequences are SGHDT and YYEEEE. V lost 4 bases and J 13 bases, leaving 15 bases between the germline ends. CDR3 loop: CASSQDTGHPLHF. CDR3 sequence (DNA): TGTGCCAGCAGCCAGGACACCGGTCATCCCCTCCACTTT.

The V and J genes are TRBV10-2 and TRBJ2-7, with D perhaps TRBD1 (5 bases). The CDR3 loop spans 13 amino acids. In germline, CDR1 is WSHSY, CDR2 SAAADI. V was trimmed by 10 bases and J by 3 bases, leaving 16 bases between them. In DNA, the CDR3 is TGCGCCACGAAAGACGACAGTCTCTACGAGCAGTACTTC. This encodes CATKDDSLYEQYF.

The chain recombines TRBV2 with TRBJ1-1; D ambiguous. The CDR3 runs to 14 residues. Per germline, CDR1 SNHLY and CDR2 FYNNEI. V was shortened by 7 bases and J by 1 base, with 13 bases between the two germline ends. The CDR3 spells CASKIWDENTEAFF. CDR3 DNA sequence: TGTGCCAGCAAGATATGGGATGAGAACACTGAAGCTTTCTTT.

The chain employs TRBV7-9 and TRBJ2-7, with D unresolved. Germline CDR1 is SEHNR and CDR2 is FQNEAQ (reference sequence). Trimming stripped 1 base from V and 6 bases from J, with 4 bases between. There are 11 residues in the CDR3. The CDR3 region is CASSLGVEQYF. CDR3 bases: TGTGCCAGCAGCTTAGGGGTCGAGCAGTACTTC.

The V and J genes are TRBV18 and TRBJ2-6; D is possibly TRBD2 (5 bases). The CDR3 spans 15 residues. Germline V lookup: CDR1 KGHSH, CDR2 LQKENI. The ends were cut back, 2 bases at V and 5 bases at J, with 10 bases in the middle. In DNA, the CDR3 is TGTGCCAGCTCACCAGTGGAGGAAAGGGCCAACGTCCTGACTTTC. This encodes CASSPVEERANVLTF.

This clone showed up just a few times. This sequence joins TRBV19 and TRBJ2-3; the match to TRBD2 covers 8 bases. The CDR3 runs 15 residues. V trimming: 7 bases; J trimming: 2 bases; junction bases outside the gene matches: 8. Germline V gene lookup returns CDR1 LNHDA and CDR2 SQIVND (reference sequence). CDR3 amino acids: CASTWSGGPTDTQYF. The CDR3 nucleotides are TGTGCCAGTACCTGGAGCGGGGGACCCACAGATACGCAGTATTTT.

The rearrangement uses TRBV6-1 and TRBJ2-7; D is perhaps TRBD1 or TRBD2 (5 bases each). V shed 3 bases and J shed 7 bases, with 7 bases lying between them. This CDR3 is 11 amino acids long. Per germline, CDR1 MNHNS and CDR2 SASEGT. The CDR3 reads CASSDWGEQYF. The CDR3 nucleotides are TGTGCCAGCAGTGATTGGGGGGAGCAGTACTTC.

This clone has only a few counts. The rearrangement links TRBV10-3 to TRBJ2-3, with D uncertain. The CDR3 runs 13 residues. Germline V gene data show CDR1 as ENHRY and CDR2 as SYGVKD. V was cut by 3 bases and J by 3 bases, with 7 bases left in between. The CDR3 region is CAISEFRTDTQYF. Written as DNA, the CDR3 is TGTGCCATCAGTGAATTCAGGACAGATACGCAGTATTTT.

This sequence joins TRBV4-1 and TRBJ1-5; no clear D. The CDR3 extends over 13 amino acids. Germline CDR1 and CDR2: MGHRA and YSYEKL. The V end lost 1 base, the J end lost 7 bases, and 8 bases lay between the germline ends. The CDR3 protein is CASSQVEGQPQHF. The CDR3 nucleotides read TGCGCCAGCAGCCAAGTGGAGGGACAGCCCCAGCATTTT.

This clone appeared a few times. Other nucleotide sequences in the sample specify the same CDR3. The gene calls are TRBV13 and TRBJ2-5; no definite D call. CDR3 length: 13 amino acids. The germline gives CDR1 PRHDT, CDR2 FYEKMQ (reference sequence). Between the trimmed V and J ends, which lost 6 bases and 4 bases, there was a span of 12 bases. The CDR3 region is CASSSSGRETQYF. In DNA, the CDR3 is TGTGCCAGCAGTTCCTCAGGCCGAGAGACCCAGTACTTC.

The rearrangement joins TRBV7-6 to TRBJ1-3; D not certain. The V and J ends lost 6 bases and 1 base respectively, with 13 bases between them. Germline V gene data show CDR1 as SGHVS and CDR2 as FNYEAQ. The CDR3 totals 15 residues. The CDR3 sequence: CASRDLETSGNTIYF. The CDR3 DNA reads as TGTGCCAGCAGAGACCTAGAGACGTCTGGAAACACCATATATTTT.